Listed here are 8 T cell receptor beta chains from one sample, sequenced in a study of technical replicates of blood from a few donors (dated by TCRdb to 2015 to 2018). Library prep was done by the immunoSEQ multiplex PCR assay. This is the immuneACCESS table as TCRdb keeps it, with only in-frame sequences that have V and J called. A part of the clones is gone; compared with another copy, unresolved V genes explain less than half, and the rest is unexplained. Present in this sample are about 61,000 clones, more than 95% of which were seen just once. The top ten clonotypes cover 0.15% to 0.25% of the sample. The specimen was T cells isolated from PBMCs. Receptors were obtained from a human donor in good health.

This clone has only one observation. V usage is TRBV7-9 and J usage is TRBJ1-4; a possible D gene is TRBD1 (6 bases). Trimming took 4 bases from V and 5 from J, leaving 14 bases between them. Germline V gene sequence: CDR1 SEHNR, CDR2 FQNEAQ (reference sequence). This CDR3 comprises 15 residues. As DNA, the CDR3 is TGTGCCAGCAGCTCGAGGGGGACCTTAAATGAAAAACTGTTTTTT. This encodes CASSSRGTLNEKLFF.

This rearrangement joins TRBV28 to TRBJ1-3, with D possibly being TRBD1 (5 bases). V was pared by 7 bases and J by 4 bases, with 20 bases between. This CDR3 contains 16 residues. CDR1 MDHEN and CDR2 SYDVKM come from the germline V gene. CDR3 loop: CASTQTGKILGNTIYF. The CDR3 DNA reads as TGTGCCAGCACCCAAACAGGAAAAATCCTCGGAAACACCATATATTTT.

This chain connects TRBV19 to TRBJ1-5, with a possible D match to TRBD1 (5 bases). CDR1 LNHDA and CDR2 SQIVND come from the germline V gene (reference sequence). This CDR3 is built from 17 residues. V lost 3 bases and J lost 2, with 17 bases in between. CDR3 sequence (DNA): TGTGCCAGTAGTATCGGGGGTGGGGGACGGGGCAATCAGCCCCAGCATTTT. This translates into CASSIGGGGRGNQPQHF.

V is TRBV13 and J is TRBJ2-7, with TRBD1 identical over 10 bases. In germline, CDR1 is PRHDT, CDR2 FYEKMQ (reference sequence). V was clipped by 8 bases and J by 6 bases; unmatched bases: 22. The CDR3 totals 18 residues. As DNA, the CDR3 is TGTGCCAGCGCCATTGGTTCCGGACAGGGACAGGGGCTGGCCGAGCAGTACTTC. It translates to CASAIGSGQGQGLAEQYF. Full variable domain (rest looked up from reference TRBV13 and TRBJ2-7): AAGVIQSPRHLIKEKRETATLKCYPIPRHDTVYWYQQGPGQDPQFLISFYEKMQSDKGSIPDRFSAQQFSDYHSELNMSSLELGDSALYFCASAIGSGQGQGLAEQYFGPGTRLTVT.

The V and J genes are TRBV7-9 and TRBJ1-1; no clear D gene. Germline V gene sequence: CDR1 SEHNR, CDR2 FQNEAQ (reference sequence). V was cut by 5 bases and J by 2 bases, with 6 bases left in between. This CDR3 is 12 amino acids long. For the CDR3, the DNA is TGTGCCAGCAGCATACATAACACTGAAGCTTTCTTT. Its translation is CASSIHNTEAFF.

Remarks on this clone: Germline is not matched at one junction end, which may reflect a read error. V gene TRBV5-1 combines with J gene TRBJ2-5; TRBD1 matches 10 bases. The CDR3 totals 15 residues. The germline V gene has CDR1 SGHRS and CDR2 YFSETQ. The CDR3 DNA reads as TGCGCCAGTAGCTTAACCGGGACAGGGGAAGAGACCCAGTACTTC. The encoded protein is CASSLTGTGEETQYF.

The gene calls are TRBV5-1 and TRBJ2-1, with 9 bases lining up with TRBD1. Germline V gene lookup returns CDR1 SGHRS and CDR2 YFSETQ. Trimming cost V 2 bases and J 4 bases; bases outside gene matches: 4. The CDR3 has 15 amino acids. As DNA, the CDR3 is TGCGCCAGCAGCTTTACAGGGGGCGTTTACAATGAGCAGTTCTTC. Amino acids: CASSFTGGVYNEQFF. Supplemented by reference TRBV5-1 and TRBJ2-1, the full variable domain reads KAGVTQTPRYLIKTRGQQVTLSCSPISGHRSVSWYQQTPGQGLQFLFEYFSETQRNKGNFPGRFSGRQFSNSRSEMNVSTLELGDSALYLCASSFTGGVYNEQFFGPGTRLTVL.

The V gene is TRBV7-3, the J gene TRBJ2-1; TRBD2 matches 13 bases. The trim removed 4 bases at V and 5 bases at J, leaving 2 bases unmatched. CDR3 size: 15 residues. CDR1 is SGHTA and CDR2 is FQGTGA in the germline V gene. CDR3 amino acids: CASSSGLAGNNEQFF. CDR3 DNA: TGTGCCAGCAGCTCGGGACTAGCGGGGAACAATGAGCAGTTCTTC.